The T cell receptor (beta chain) described here comes from a study of cytomegalovirus exposure and HLA in healthy donors. Study details: When 300 to 400 donors were genotyped, just over 80% of them were found to fall in the Caucasian-associated ancestry cluster. Whole-study results and caveats: Researchers had no immune exposure information except CMV serostatus available. Presence/absence analyses treated sequencing depth as roughly uniform across donors.

13 Jbeta primers and 60 Vbeta primers were used for the PCR. The method was immunoSEQ multiplex PCR; TCRdb's version includes in-frame clones alone and lacks a portion of them. The sample contains about 88,000 clones, around 70% of which appear only once. The sample holds a few counts of this clone. As yet, its antigen is unknown. V lost 5 bases, J lost 5 bases, and 7 bases stayed unmatched. Looked up from germline, CDR1 is MNHEY and CDR2 is SVGAGI. The CDR3 consists of 15 residues. Nominally healthy donors provided the samples, though records likely missed some immune exposures. The chain combines TRBV6-5 with TRBJ2-5; the match to TRBD1 covers 11 bases. The sequenced sample consisted of PBMCs. The sequence was obtained from a man aged 50-59 years in good health and CMV-seronegative. The CDR3 loop is CASSPGTGGKETQYF. DNA of the CDR3: TGTGCCAGCAGTCCCGGGACAGGGGGGAAGGAGACCCAGTACTTC.